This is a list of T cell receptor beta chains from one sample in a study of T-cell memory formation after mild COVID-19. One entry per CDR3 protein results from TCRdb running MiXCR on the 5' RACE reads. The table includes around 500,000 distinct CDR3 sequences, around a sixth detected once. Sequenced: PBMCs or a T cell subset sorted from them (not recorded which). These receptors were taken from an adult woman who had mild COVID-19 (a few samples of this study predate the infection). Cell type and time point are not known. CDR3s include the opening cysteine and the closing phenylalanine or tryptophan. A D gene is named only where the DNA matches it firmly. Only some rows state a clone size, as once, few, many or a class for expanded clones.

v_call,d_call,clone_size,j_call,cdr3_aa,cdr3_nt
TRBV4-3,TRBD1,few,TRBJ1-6,CASSPRTGRNNSPLHF,TGCGCCAGCAGCCCCCGGACAGGGCGGAATAATTCACCCCTCCACTTT
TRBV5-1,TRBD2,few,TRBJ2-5,CASSRDYLKETQYF,TGCGCCAGCAGTAGGGACTACCTTAAAGAGACCCAGTACTTC
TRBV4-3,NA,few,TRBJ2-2,CASSQASRGPGELFF,TGCGCCAGCAGCCAAGCTAGCCGAGGTCCCGGGGAGCTGTTTTTT
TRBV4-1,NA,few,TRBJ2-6,CASSQDAPLSGANVLTF,TGCGCCAGCAGCCAAGACGCACCTTTATCTGGGGCCAACGTCCTGACTTTC
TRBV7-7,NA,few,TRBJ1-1,CASSQGHNTEAFF,TGTGCCAGCAGCCAGGGACATAACACTGAAGCTTTCTTT
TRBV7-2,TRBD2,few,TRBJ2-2,CASSLIILAGAGELFF,TGTGCCAGCAGCTTAATTATCCTAGCGGGAGCCGGGGAGCTGTTTTTT
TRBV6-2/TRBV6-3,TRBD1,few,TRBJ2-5,CASRKGQGVVQETQYF,TGTGCCAGCAGAAAGGGGCAGGGGGTCGTCCAAGAGACCCAGTACTTC
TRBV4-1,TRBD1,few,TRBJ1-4,CASSYKPQGAGEKLFF,TGCGCCAGCAGCTATAAACCCCAGGGGGCTGGGGAAAAACTGTTTTTT
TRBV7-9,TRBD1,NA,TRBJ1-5,CASTRQGDNQPQHF,TGTGCCAGCACCCGTCAGGGGGACAATCAGCCCCAGCATTTT
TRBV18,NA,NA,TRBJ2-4,CASSPQEAKNIQYF,TGTGCCAGCTCACCCCAGGAGGCCAAAAACATTCAGTACTTC
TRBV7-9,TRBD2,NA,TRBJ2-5,CASSLSTLTSKETQYF,TGTGCCAGCAGCTTAAGTACTTTGACTAGCAAAGAGACCCAGTACTTC
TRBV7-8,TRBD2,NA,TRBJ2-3,CASSSYLLAGGPWTDTQYF,TGTGCCAGCAGCTCCTATCTGCTAGCGGGAGGCCCCTGGACAGATACGCAGTATTTT
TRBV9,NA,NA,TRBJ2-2,CASSVGTLGELFF,TGTGCCAGCAGCGTGGGCACTCTGGGGGAGCTGTTTTTT
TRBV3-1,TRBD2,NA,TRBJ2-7,CASSVGLDHYEQYF,TGTGCCAGCAGCGTAGGACTAGACCACTACGAGCAGTACTTC
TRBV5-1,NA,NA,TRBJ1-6,CASSAVASSPLHF,TGCGCCAGCAGTGCGGTTGCGAGTTCACCCCTCCACTTT
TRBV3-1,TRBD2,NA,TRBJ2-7,CASSPSSLAGGDEQYF,TGTGCCAGCAGCCCATCTTCACTAGCGGGGGGAGACGAGCAGTACTTC
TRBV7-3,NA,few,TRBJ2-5,CASSLSSGPQETQYF,TGTGCCAGCAGCTTATCCAGCGGACCCCAAGAGACCCAGTACTTC
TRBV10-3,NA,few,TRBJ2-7,CAISVQPLTGTISYEQYF,TGTGCCATCAGTGTACAACCCCTCACCGGGACCATCTCCTACGAGCAGTACTTC
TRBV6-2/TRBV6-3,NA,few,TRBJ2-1,CASNKGQTYNEQFF,TGTGCCAGCAACAAGGGGCAGACCTACAATGAGCAGTTCTTC
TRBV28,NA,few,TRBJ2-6,CASRSQGSGANVLTF,TGTGCCAGCAGGTCCCAGGGCTCTGGGGCCAACGTCCTGACTTTC
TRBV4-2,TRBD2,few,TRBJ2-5,CASSQEGLASETQYF,TGTGCCAGCAGCCAAGAGGGACTAGCGAGTGAGACCCAGTACTTC
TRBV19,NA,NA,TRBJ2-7,CASSIGGIRNYEQYF,TGTGCCAGTAGTATAGGAGGGATCCGGAACTACGAGCAGTACTTC
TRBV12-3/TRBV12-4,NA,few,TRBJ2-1,CASSSRVNEQFF,TGTGCCAGCAGTAGCAGGGTTAATGAGCAGTTCTTC
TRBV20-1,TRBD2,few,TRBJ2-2,CSASLAGAGTGELFF,TGCAGTGCTAGCTTAGCGGGAGCGGGCACCGGGGAGCTGTTTTTT
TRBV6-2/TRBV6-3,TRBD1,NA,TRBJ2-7,CASSYSPGQSYEQYF,TGTGCCAGCAGTTACTCTCCGGGACAGTCCTACGAGCAGTACTTC
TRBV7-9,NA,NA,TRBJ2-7,CASSLPGDRYEQYF,TGTGCCAGCAGCTTACCAGGGGACCGCTACGAGCAGTACTTC
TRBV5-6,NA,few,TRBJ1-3,CASSLAPTVGNTIYF,TGTGCCAGCAGCTTGGCGCCTACGGTCGGAAACACCATATATTTT
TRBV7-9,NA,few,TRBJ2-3,CASSLSTARQEAQYF,TGTGCCAGCAGCTTAAGCACCGCCCGACAGGAAGCGCAGTATTTT
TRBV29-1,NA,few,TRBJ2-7,CSVGAGDGNEQYF,TGCAGCGTTGGGGCCGGGGATGGAAACGAGCAGTACTTC
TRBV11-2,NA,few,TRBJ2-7,CASSSRPMSSYEQYF,TGTGCCAGCAGCTCCCGGCCGATGAGCTCCTACGAGCAGTACTTC
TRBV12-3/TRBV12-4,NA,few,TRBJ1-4,CASSFVPEKLFF,TGTGCCAGCAGTTTCGTTCCTGAAAAACTGTTTTTT
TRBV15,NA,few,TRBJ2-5,CATSPRGQETQYF,TGTGCCACCAGCCCCCGGGGCCAAGAGACCCAGTACTTC
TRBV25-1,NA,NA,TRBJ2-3,CASSRGGVSTDTQYF,TGTGCCAGCAGTAGGGGAGGAGTTAGCACAGATACGCAGTATTTT
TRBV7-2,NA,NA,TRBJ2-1,CASSRRGNEQFF,TGTGCCAGCAGCCGGCGAGGCAATGAGCAGTTCTTC
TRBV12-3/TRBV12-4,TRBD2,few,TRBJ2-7,CASSLTGGHYEQYF,TGTGCCAGCAGTTTAACGGGGGGGCATTACGAGCAGTACTTC
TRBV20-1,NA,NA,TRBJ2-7,CSAITGAPSGQYF,TGCAGTGCTATCACGGGGGCACCCTCGGGGCAGTACTTC
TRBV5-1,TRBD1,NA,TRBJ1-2,CASTVRGDSLRGYTF,TGCGCCAGCACCGTTCGGGGGGACAGTCTAAGGGGCTACACCTTC
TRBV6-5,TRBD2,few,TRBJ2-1,CASTEAGLAAGNEQFF,TGTGCCAGCACTGAGGCGGGACTAGCGGCGGGCAATGAGCAGTTCTTC
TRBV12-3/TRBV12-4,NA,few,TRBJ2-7,CASSLAWTSSYEQYF,TGTGCCAGCAGTTTGGCCTGGACAAGCTCCTACGAGCAGTACTTC
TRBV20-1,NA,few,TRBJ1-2,CSVGTVTDRNYGYTF,TGCAGTGTGGGGACGGTCACCGACCGTAACTATGGCTACACCTTC
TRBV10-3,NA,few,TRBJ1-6,CAISDQGKEGSNSPLHF,TGTGCCATCAGCGACCAGGGAAAGGAAGGGAGTAATTCACCCCTCCACTTT
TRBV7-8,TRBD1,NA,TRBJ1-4,CASSTQGARGTNEKLFF,TGTGCCAGCAGCACGCAGGGGGCGAGAGGAACTAATGAAAAACTGTTTTTT
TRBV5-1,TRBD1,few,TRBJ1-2,CASSPRQGVKNGYTF,TGCGCCAGCAGCCCAAGACAGGGGGTGAAGAATGGCTACACCTTC
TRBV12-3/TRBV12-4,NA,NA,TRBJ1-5,CASSLARVNQPQHF,TGTGCCAGCAGTTTAGCGCGGGTCAATCAGCCCCAGCATTTT
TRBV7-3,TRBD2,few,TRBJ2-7,CASSLDGGISYEQYF,TGTGCCAGCAGCTTAGACGGGGGGATCTCCTACGAGCAGTACTTC
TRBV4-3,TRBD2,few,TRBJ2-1,CASRREGLDNEQFF,TGCGCCAGCAGGCGGGAGGGGTTGGACAATGAGCAGTTCTTC
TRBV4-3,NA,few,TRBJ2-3,CASSLHSGDTQYF,TGCGCCAGCAGCCTACATTCAGGGGATACGCAGTATTTT
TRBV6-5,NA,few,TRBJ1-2,CASQSGTNYGYTF,TGTGCCAGTCAATCAGGGACTAACTATGGCTACACCTTC
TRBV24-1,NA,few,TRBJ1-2,CATSDSTRGIYGYTF,TGTGCCACCAGTGATTCGACGAGAGGAATCTATGGCTACACCTTC
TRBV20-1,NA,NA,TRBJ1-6,CSARDDGRGFSSPLHF,TGCAGTGCTAGAGACGACGGCAGGGGCTTTAGTTCACCCCTCCACTTT
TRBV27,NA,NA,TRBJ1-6,CASTLKPNSPLHF,TGTGCCAGCACCCTTAAGCCCAATTCACCCCTCCACTTT
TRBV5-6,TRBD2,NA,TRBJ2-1,CASSPPGTSEQFF,TGTGCCAGCAGCCCCCCCGGGACTAGCGAGCAGTTCTTC
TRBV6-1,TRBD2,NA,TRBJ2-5,CASRVAGGGPQETQYF,TGTGCCAGCAGAGTCGCGGGGGGGGGTCCTCAAGAGACCCAGTACTTC
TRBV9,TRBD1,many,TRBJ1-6,CASSAGQGGNSPLHF,TGTGCCAGCAGCGCAGGACAGGGGGGAAATTCACCCCTCCACTTT
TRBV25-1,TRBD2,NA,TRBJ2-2,CASSKGLAGTGELFF,TGTGCCAGCAGTAAGGGACTAGCGGGCACCGGGGAGCTGTTTTTT
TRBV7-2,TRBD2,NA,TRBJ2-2,CASSLGAGEITGELFF,TGTGCCAGCAGCTTAGGAGCGGGAGAGATAACCGGGGAGCTGTTTTTT
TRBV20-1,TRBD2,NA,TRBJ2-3,CSATGREGRTDTQYF,TGCAGTGCTACGGGGCGGGAGGGTAGAACAGATACGCAGTATTTT
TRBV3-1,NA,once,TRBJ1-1,CARIQAGRLATEAFF,TGTGCCCGCATCCAAGCCGGTCGGTTGGCCACTGAAGCTTTCTTT
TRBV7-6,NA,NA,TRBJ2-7,CASSLVVGRVNEQYF,TGTGCCAGCAGCTTAGTGGTAGGAAGGGTGAATGAGCAGTACTTC
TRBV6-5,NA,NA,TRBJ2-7,CASSYVGGSYEQYF,TGTGCCAGCAGTTATGTGGGAGGATCCTACGAGCAGTACTTC